This T cell receptor beta chain emerged from a study of siplizumab effects on memory and regulatory T cells. At the level of the study: Paired mixed lymphocyte reactions compared siplizumab approximately 1 ug/mL against no drug.

In the mixed lymphocyte reaction, cells were cocultured for 5 to 7 days at 37°C. Responder PBMCs received a CFSE label and stimulator PBMCs a Violet Dye label, and the cells were mixed 1:1. This clone was picked up a small number of times. Antigen: not known. Other DNA sequences in the same sample also yield this CDR3. TCRdb's copy holds only in-frame clones and misses some; the assay was immunoSEQ multiplex PCR. Among 8,500 to 10,000 clones, approximately 42% were seen once, and the ten largest hold 8.6%. Findings of the study overall: Treg-derived clones made up an average of about 68% of mappable alloreactive CD4+ clones with siplizumab and over 25% in controls.

Between the trimmed V and J ends, which lost 4 bases and 4 bases, there was a span of 23 bases. Germline CDR1 is SGHDT and CDR2 is YYEEEE. The CDR3 is made up of 17 amino acids. Specimen: CFSE-low (dividing) CD4+ T cells sorted from an allogeneic mixed lymphocyte reaction. The chain carries TRBV5-6 and TRBJ1-1; D is perhaps TRBD1 (5 bases). The receptor's source is a human donor in good health; the cells came from an allogeneic mixed lymphocyte reaction. In DNA form, the CDR3 reads TGTGCCAGCAGCCCGCTGGGTGGCCGACGGGGGGGCACTGAAGCTTTCTTT. Translating gives CASSPLGGRRGGTEAFF.